Shown below are 23 T cell receptor beta chains from a single sample sequenced in a study of spatial heterogeneity in lung cancer. General observations from the study: Tumoral mutation counts were tracked by counts of expanded intratumoral alpha and beta TCRs.

Time point defined: sample taken at primary tumor resection. TCRdb recomputed calls from the 5' RACE reads with MiXCR, one row per CDR3 protein. Of approximately 2,700 distinct CDR3 sequences listed, around 11% were seen once; the top ten hold 7% to 9%. No antigen has been assigned to these receptors. Material: lung tumor tissue, obtained at surgery. The receptors were sampled from a female donor with early-stage non-small cell lung cancer.

This clonotype was seen only once. The chain joins TRBV5-1 to TRBJ2-7; D gene unclear. Germline V gives CDR1 SGHRS, CDR2 YFSETQ. CDR3 length: 12 residues. Trimming removed 3 bases at V and 1 base at J, with 5 bases between. CDR3 coding DNA: TGCGCCAGCAGCTCCGGATCCTACGAGCAGTACTTC. It encodes CASSSGSYEQYF.

Sample share makes this clonotype large. The CDR3 DNA is TGCAGCGCTGGAGCGGGACAGGGGGGAACTGAAGCTTTCTTT. It codes for CSAGAGQGGTEAFF. The chain links TRBV29-1 to TRBJ1-1, with TRBD1 matching 11 bases. This CDR3 contains 14 residues. V lost 7 bases and J lost 5; bases outside the gene matches: 9. Germline V gives CDR1 SQVTM, CDR2 ANQGSEA.

This clonotype was seen only a few times. The junction does not match germline at one end; this may be a read error. This sequence joins TRBV7-7 and TRBJ2-5; TRBD1 matches at 10 bases. Germline V CDR1 and CDR2: SSHAT, FNYEAQ (reference sequence). The CDR3 runs to 16 residues. The DNA for the CDR3 is TGTGCTAGCAGCTTAAGCGACAGGGGGCAAGCAGGGACCCAGTACTTC. Amino acids: CASSLSDRGQAGTQYF. The whole variable domain, filled in from reference TRBV7-7 and TRBJ2-5, reads GAGVSQSPRYKVTKRGQDVTLRCDPISSHATLYWYQQALGQGPEFLTYFNYEAQPDKSGLPSDRFSAERPEGSISTLTIQRTEQRDSAMYRCASSLSDRGQAGTQYFGPGTRLLVL.

This clonotype is medium-sized within its sample. This chain links TRBV20-1 with TRBJ1-1; D remains ambiguous. The CDR3 is 12 amino acids. The V gene's germline CDR1 is DFQATT and CDR2 SNEGSKA (reference sequence). Trimming cost V 6 bases and J 4 bases, with 12 bases left between them. The chain's CDR3 is CSAPQSVTEAFF. DNA of the CDR3: TGCAGTGCCCCCCAGTCGGTCACTGAAGCTTTCTTT.

This clonotype has ten or more counts. This chain joins TRBV27 and TRBJ2-1; 9 bases are a match to TRBD1. The V gene's germline CDR1 is MNHEY and CDR2 SMNVEV (reference sequence). CDR3 length: 16 residues. J gave up 4 bases and V 2 bases, and 6 bases lay outside the gene matches. CDR3 loop: CASSLKGTGTYNEQFF. DNA of the CDR3: TGTGCCAGCAGTTTAAAAGGGACAGGGACTTACAATGAGCAGTTCTTC.

The sample holds many counts of this clonotype. The junction does not match germline at one end; this may be a read error. The chain joins TRBV28 to TRBJ2-1; D is possibly TRBD1 or TRBD2 (5 bases each). The CDR3 has 11 amino acids. Germline V gene data show CDR1 as MDHEN and CDR2 as SYDVKM. For the CDR3, the DNA is TGTGCCAGCAGTTTAGGGACCGGGATAGTCTTC. Protein sequence: CASSLGTGIVF.

This clonotype occurred many times. The rearrangement joins TRBV2 to TRBJ2-2; TRBD1 agrees at 9 bases. This CDR3 has 14 amino acids. The germline gives CDR1 SNHLY, CDR2 FYNNEI. V trimming: 4 bases; J trimming: 8 bases; junction bases outside the gene matches: 5. The CDR3 loop is CASSAAGTGGELFF. The CDR3 coding sequence is TGTGCCAGCAGTGCCGCCGGGACAGGGGGGGAGCTGTTTTTT.

By proportion, this clonotype is large (0.1 to 1%). CDR3 nucleotides: TGTGCCAGCACCACGACAGGGGGGTACACTGAAGCTTTCTTT. This sequence encodes CASTTTGGYTEAFF. The V call is TRBV28, the J call TRBJ1-1, with TRBD1 matching over 9 bases. Germline V gene lookup returns CDR1 MDHEN and CDR2 SYDVKM. V trimming: 7 bases; J trimming: 3 bases; junction bases outside the gene matches: 6. This CDR3 is 14 amino acids long.

The chain recombines TRBV6-2 or TRBV6-3 with TRBJ1-4; D possibly corresponds to TRBD1 (5 bases). Trimming cost V 2 bases and J 8 bases, with 12 bases left between them. Germline loops: CDR1 MNHEY, CDR2 SVGEGT. The CDR3 extends over 14 amino acids. The CDR3 DNA is TGTGCCAGCAGTTACGGGACCGAGGGGGAAAAACTGTTTTTT. It encodes CASSYGTEGEKLFF.

This clonotype is medium-sized by share. The V gene is TRBV28, the J gene TRBJ2-6, with 7 bases aligning to TRBD1. CDR3 length equals 16 residues. Germline V gives CDR1 MDHEN, CDR2 SYDVKM. Trimming took 6 bases from V and 0 from J; bases not matched to a gene: 5. CDR3 loop: CASSSAGGSGANVLTF. The CDR3 DNA is TGTGCCAGCAGCTCAGCAGGGGGCTCTGGGGCCAACGTCCTGACTTTC.

This clonotype was seen many times. This CDR3 reads CSATGTSGNQETQYF. CDR3 sequence (DNA): TGCAGTGCTACTGGGACTAGCGGAAACCAAGAGACCCAGTACTTC. The rearrangement uses TRBV20-1 and TRBJ2-5; 11 bases are a match to TRBD2. This CDR3 is built from 15 residues. Germline loops: CDR1 DFQATT, CDR2 SNEGSKA (reference sequence). V lost 4 bases to trimming and J lost 0 bases; unmatched junction nucleotides: 4.

This clonotype has more than one count but fewer than ten. The J gene is TRBJ2-7, the V gene TRBV11-2; the match to TRBD1 covers 7 bases. Germline V gene data show CDR1 as SGHAT and CDR2 as FQNNGV. V shed 5 bases and J 6 bases; nucleotides not matched to a gene: 7. The CDR3 runs to 13 residues. This CDR3 reads CASSPNRGPEQYF. DNA for the CDR3: TGTGCCAGCAGCCCAAACAGGGGCCCCGAGCAGTACTTC. The full variable domain, its missing parts supplied by reference TRBV11-2 and TRBJ2-7, is EAGVAQSPRYKIIEKRQSVAFWCNPISGHATLYWYQQILGQGPKLLIQFQNNGVVDDSQLPKDRFSAERLKGVDSTLKIQPAKLEDSAVYLCASSPNRGPEQYFGPGTRLTVT.

This clonotype qualifies as medium-sized (0.01 to 0.1%). The chain couples TRBV20-1 to TRBJ2-5; D might be TRBD1 or TRBD2, each matching 5 bases. The V and J ends lost 6 bases and 1 base respectively, with 12 bases between them. The CDR3 totals 13 residues. CDR1 DFQATT and CDR2 SNEGSKA come from the germline V gene (reference sequence). The CDR3 is CSAKRGRQETQYF. The CDR3 DNA is TGCAGTGCCAAGAGGGGACGCCAAGAGACCCAGTACTTC.

At least ten counts were recorded for this clonotype. The V call is TRBV27, the J call TRBJ2-5, with 16 bases lining up with TRBD2. Germline V gene data show CDR1 as MNHEY and CDR2 as SMNVEV (reference sequence). CDR3 length: 18 amino acids. The trim removed 4 bases at V and 1 base at J, leaving 6 bases unmatched. DNA of the CDR3: TGTGCCAGCAGTTCGGGACTAGCGGGAGGGCCTGGCCAAGAGACCCAGTACTTC. Protein: CASSSGLAGGPGQETQYF.

This clonotype ranks as medium-sized. This chain uses TRBV18 with TRBJ1-1; D gene unclear. The CDR3 is 13 residues long. In germline, CDR1 is KGHSH, CDR2 LQKENI. Trimming took off 5 bases at V and 1 base at J, with 8 bases between the two ends. CDR3: CASSSQTNTEAFF. The CDR3 DNA reads TGTGCCAGCTCATCCCAAACGAACACTGAAGCTTTCTTT.

By share of the sample, this clonotype is medium-sized. V usage is TRBV21-1 and J usage is TRBJ2-7; TRBD1, the table's D call, was not compared with the DNA. TRBV21-1 is a listed pseudogene. The CDR3 runs 14 residues. CDR3 nucleotide sequence: TGTGCCAGCAGCAAAGGGACAGGGGGAGGGGAGCAGTACGTC. Its protein is CASSKGTGGGEQYV.

This clonotype qualifies as medium-sized. The V gene is TRBV7-2, the J gene TRBJ2-5, with D unresolved. CDR1 is SGHTA and CDR2 is FQGNSA in the germline V gene. The CDR3 totals 15 residues. V was pared by 2 bases and J by 7 bases, with 17 bases between. The CDR3 loop reads CASSLNTVQLGTQYF. CDR3 nucleotides: TGTGCCAGCAGCTTAAACACAGTCCAACTGGGGACCCAGTACTTC. The full variable domain, in which reference TRBV7-2 and TRBJ2-5 provide the parts outside the CDR3, is GAGVSQSPSNKVTEKGKDVELRCDPISGHTALYWYRQSLGQGLEFLIYFQGNSAPDKSGLPSDRFSAERTGGSVSTLTIQRTQQEDSAVYLCASSLNTVQLGTQYFGPGTRLLVL.

By share, this clonotype ranks as medium-sized (0.01 to 0.1%). V is TRBV29-1 and J is TRBJ2-7, with D tentatively TRBD1 or TRBD2 (5 bases each). V was pared by 1 base and J by 2 bases, with 12 bases between. Germline V CDR1 and CDR2: SQVTM, ANQGSEA. CDR3 length: 14 residues. The CDR3 nucleotides read TGCAGCGTTGAAGGAGGGACGGAAGCCTACGAGCAGTACTTC. Translated: CSVEGGTEAYEQYF.

In this sample, this clonotype is medium-sized. V and J are TRBV27 and TRBJ1-5; 7 nucleotides match TRBD1. Germline assignment: CDR1 MNHEY and CDR2 SMNVEV (reference sequence). The V and J ends lost 1 base and 5 bases, in that order; junction bases with no gene match: 2. The CDR3 consists of 14 residues. CDR3 in amino acids: CASSLYRGDQPQHF. DNA of the CDR3: TGTGCCAGCAGTTTATACAGGGGTGATCAGCCCCAGCATTTT.

This clonotype is classed as medium-sized (0.01 to 0.1%). The chain couples TRBV5-4 to TRBJ2-3, with D perhaps being TRBD1 or TRBD2 (5 bases each). The CDR3 is 15 amino acids. The germline V and J ends were trimmed by 0 bases and 4 bases, with 12 bases remaining between them. The germline V gene encodes CDR1 SGHNT and CDR2 YYREEE (reference sequence). CDR3 sequence (DNA): TGTGCCAGCAGCTTGGGTGGGGCGGGCTCAGATACGCAGTATTTT. It codes for CASSLGGAGSDTQYF.

This clonotype was picked up many times. CDR3 sequence reads: CASSQVLLGEKLFF. CDR3 in DNA: TGTGCCAGCAGCCAAGTATTGCTTGGGGAAAAACTGTTTTTT. J is TRBJ1-4 and V is TRBV4-2; D is uncertain. Per germline, CDR1 LGHNA and CDR2 YNFKEQ. The length of the CDR3 is 14 residues. The V gene lost 1 base and the J gene lost 8 bases, with 11 bases spanning the gap.

This clonotype was found many times. The V gene is TRBV3-1, the J gene TRBJ1-1, with unresolved D. Germline V gene sequence: CDR1 LGHDT, CDR2 YNNKEL (reference sequence). The V gene lost 3 bases and the J gene lost 0 bases, with 11 bases spanning the gap. CDR3 length equals 15 residues. The CDR3 nucleotides are TGTGCCAGCAGCCAGAATTCTCTCATGAACACTGAAGCTTTCTTT. This gives the protein CASSQNSLMNTEAFF.

This clonotype is medium-sized in the sample. This chain uses TRBV6-2 or TRBV6-3 with TRBJ1-5; possibly TRBD1 for D (5 bases). CDR1 MNHEY and CDR2 SVGEGT come from the germline V gene. Deletions cut 6 bases from V and 0 bases from J, with 9 bases between. There are 14 residues in the CDR3. CDR3 nucleotides: TGTGCCAGCAGCTGGGACCTTAGCAATCAGCCCCAGCATTTT. This translates into CASSWDLSNQPQHF.